The 30 T cell receptor beta chains reported below all come from one sample, sequenced in a study of cytomegalovirus exposure and HLA in healthy donors. In the PCR, 60 Vbeta and 13 Jbeta primers were used. Data came from immunoSEQ multiplex PCR; TCRdb stores just in-frame clones and leaves some out. The repertoire table contains 100,000 to 150,000 clones. Material: PBMCs. The receptors here all came from a woman in her 40s in good health and CMV-seronegative.

The chain joins TRBV7-8 to TRBJ1-5, with 9 bases fitting TRBD1. This CDR3 comprises 14 residues. V was pared by 7 bases and J by 5 bases, with 6 bases of the junction left unmatched. The germline CDR1 and CDR2 sequences are SGHVS and FQNEAQ. The CDR3 nucleotides read TGTGCCAGCACCAAAGGACAGGGGCATCAGCCCCAGCATTTT. Translating it yields CASTKGQGHQPQHF.

This chain joins TRBV5-1 and TRBJ2-7; no clear D gene. V was trimmed by 7 bases and J by 2 bases, leaving 10 bases between them. CDR1 and CDR2 from the germline V gene are SGHRS and YFSETQ. There are 12 residues in the CDR3. This CDR3 is CASREQTYEQYF. In nucleotides, the CDR3 is TGCGCCAGCCGAGAACAGACCTACGAGCAGTACTTC. Complete variable domain (other parts from reference TRBV5-1 and TRBJ2-7): KAGVTQTPRYLIKTRGQQVTLSCSPISGHRSVSWYQQTPGQGLQFLFEYFSETQRNKGNFPGRFSGRQFSNSRSEMNVSTLELGDSALYLCASREQTYEQYFGPGTRLTVT.

The J gene is TRBJ1-3, the V gene TRBV19; D not certain. Trimming left V 7 bases short and J 0 bases short, with 13 bases between. Germline V gene data show CDR1 as LNHDA and CDR2 as SQIVND (reference sequence). The CDR3 contains 15 residues. The CDR3 spells CASKEGAHSGNTIYF. The CDR3 bases are TGTGCCAGTAAGGAGGGAGCTCACTCTGGAAACACCATATATTTT.

The chain carries TRBV4-1 and TRBJ1-1; 10 bases map to TRBD1. J was trimmed by 6 bases and V by 3 bases; bases with no gene match: 10. The CDR3 is made up of 16 amino acids. CDR1 MGHRA and CDR2 YSYEKL come from the germline V gene. This CDR3 reads CASSQASGTGDAEAFF. The CDR3 DNA reads as TGCGCCAGCAGCCAGGCATCCGGGACAGGGGATGCTGAAGCTTTCTTT.

The chain links TRBV28 to TRBJ1-4; TRBD1 matches 9 bases. The germline V gene has CDR1 MDHEN and CDR2 SYDVKM. The CDR3 consists of 15 residues. Trimming cost V 5 bases and J 12 bases; bases outside gene matches: 13. The DNA for the CDR3 is TGTGCCAGCAGTCCAAATACAGGGGGCAGAGGAGAACTGTTTTTT. This gives the protein CASSPNTGGRGELFF.

CDR3 protein: CSVTLQGDRFYTGELFF. CDR3 DNA sequence: TGCAGCGTGACCCTGCAGGGGGACAGATTTTACACCGGGGAGCTGTTTTTT. The J gene is TRBJ2-2, the V gene TRBV29-1; TRBD1 aligns across 7 bases. CDR1 is SQVTM and CDR2 is ANQGSEA in the germline V gene. The CDR3 length is 17 residues. The V segment lost 6 bases and the J segment 3 bases; nucleotides outside the gene matches: 16.

This chain uses TRBV5-1 with TRBJ2-2; D ambiguous. Trimming removed 0 bases from V and 4 bases from J, with 13 bases in between. The length of the CDR3 is 16 residues. Germline CDR1 is SGHRS and CDR2 is YFSETQ. The CDR3 nucleotides read TGCGCCAGCAGCTTGGTCCCGGGTGTGAGCACCGGGGAGCTGTTTTTT. It is translated as CASSLVPGVSTGELFF.

The chain links TRBV28 to TRBJ2-7; 9 bases line up with TRBD1. V shed 0 bases and J 4 bases; nucleotides not matched to a gene: 4. Germline loops: CDR1 MDHEN, CDR2 SYDVKM. The length of the CDR3 is 15 residues. CDR3 loop: CASSLWGDRAYEQYF. In DNA, the CDR3 is TGTGCCAGCAGTTTATGGGGGGACAGGGCGTACGAGCAGTACTTC.

The chain carries TRBV10-3 and TRBJ1-1, with 10 bases that match TRBD1. Germline V gene lookup returns CDR1 ENHRY and CDR2 SYGVKD. The CDR3 spans 16 residues. The V gene end was trimmed by 5 bases and the J gene end by 4 bases; junction bases not matched to a gene: 10. The CDR3 region is CAISTGTGEMGTEAFF. The CDR3 nucleotides are TGTGCCATCAGTACCGGGACAGGGGAGATGGGCACTGAAGCTTTCTTT.

This chain connects TRBV6-4 to TRBJ2-3; 15 bases are a match to TRBD2. The CDR3 contains 16 residues. J lost 4 bases, V lost 6 bases, and 5 bases had no gene match. CDR1 and CDR2 (germline): MRHNA, SNTAGT. CDR3 sequence reads: CASSPGLAGGPDTQYF. CDR3 DNA sequence: TGTGCCAGCAGCCCCGGACTAGCGGGGGGGCCAGATACGCAGTATTTT.

The chain is built from TRBV7-8 and TRBJ1-1; no clear D gene. CDR3 length equals 14 residues. The V gene lost 1 base and the J gene lost 10 bases, with 16 bases spanning the gap. The germline CDR1 and CDR2 sequences are SGHVS and FQNEAQ. The CDR3 DNA follows: TGTGCCAGCAGCTTAGGCGGAGGACTCTCCATAGCTTTCTTT. This encodes CASSLGGGLSIAFF.

The chain uses TRBV18 and TRBJ2-7; TRBD1 matches 8 bases. Germline V lookup: CDR1 KGHSH, CDR2 LQKENI. This CDR3 contains 14 residues. V lost 4 bases, J lost 5 bases, and 7 bases stayed unmatched. CDR3 in amino acids: CASSLSQGADEQYF. As DNA, the CDR3 is TGTGCCAGCTCACTAAGCCAGGGGGCGGACGAGCAGTACTTC.

The chain combines TRBV4-3 with TRBJ2-3, with TRBD2 matching 10 bases. CDR1 LGHNA and CDR2 YSLEER come from the germline V gene. After removal of 4 bases from V and 2 bases from J, the junction contained 6 bases not matched to a gene. The CDR3 length is 16 residues. In DNA, the CDR3 is TGCGCCAGCAGCCTATTAGCGGGGGGCATCACAGATACGCAGTATTTT. Protein sequence: CASSLLAGGITDTQYF.

V and J are TRBV5-1 and TRBJ2-2, with a tentative D call TRBD1 (6 bases). Germline V gives CDR1 SGHRS, CDR2 YFSETQ. The germline V and J ends were trimmed by 4 bases and 4 bases, with 14 bases remaining between them. The CDR3 runs to 15 residues. The CDR3: CASSEQGRGTGELFF. CDR3 DNA sequence: TGCGCCAGCAGCGAACAGGGACGGGGCACCGGGGAGCTGTTTTTT.

In DNA, the CDR3 is TGTGCCAGCACCCCGGGGAGTTCGGGGAATTCACCCCTCCACTTT. Its protein is CASTPGSSGNSPLHF. This chain connects TRBV7-8 to TRBJ1-6, with D uncertain. V lost 7 bases to trimming and J lost 7 bases, with 17 bases between them. CDR3 length: 15 residues. Per the germline V gene, CDR1 is SGHVS and CDR2 is FQNEAQ.

V gene TRBV7-2 combines with J gene TRBJ1-2, with D perhaps TRBD1 (5 bases). Germline assignment: CDR1 SGHTA and CDR2 FQGNSA. Trimming cost V 1 base and J 7 bases, with 10 bases left between them. The CDR3 contains 13 residues. CDR3 sequence (DNA): TGTGCCAGCAGCTTAGAGACAGTCGGTGGCTACACCTTC. It translates to CASSLETVGGYTF.

The rearrangement links TRBV2 to TRBJ2-5, with D tentatively TRBD1 (6 bases). Germline-derived CDR1 and CDR2 are SNHLY and FYNNEI. With 7 bases removed from V and 1 base from J, the gap between germline ends came to 13 bases. The CDR3 totals 14 residues. CDR3 DNA: TGTGCCAGCACCGCCGGGACAACCCAAGAGACCCAGTACTTC. This translates into CASTAGTTQETQYF.

CDR3 sequence (DNA): TGTGCCAGCAGCTTAAGGGGCAGCCCGGGGGAGCTGTTTTTT. Translated: CASSLRGSPGELFF. V is TRBV7-3 and J is TRBJ2-2; D may be TRBD1 (5 bases). The CDR3 sequence is 14 residues long. V lost 1 base and J lost 8, with 11 bases in between. CDR1 is SGHTA and CDR2 is FQGTGA in the germline V gene.

The chain links TRBV10-3 to TRBJ2-5; a possible D gene is TRBD2 (5 bases). Trimming stripped 2 bases from V and 4 bases from J, with 11 bases between. From germline, CDR1 is ENHRY and CDR2 SYGVKD. The length of the CDR3 is 14 residues. The chain's CDR3 is CAISERGESETQYF. CDR3 DNA: TGTGCCATCAGTGAGCGGGGAGAGTCAGAGACCCAGTACTTC.

The CDR3 DNA sequence: TGCGCCAGCACCCAGGACAGGGGAAGAAATTCACCCCTCCACTTT. It specifies CASTQDRGRNSPLHF. The rearrangement uses TRBV5-1 and TRBJ1-6; 9 nucleotides align to TRBD1. Germline lookup yields CDR1 SGHRS and CDR2 YFSETQ. J was trimmed by 7 bases and V by 6 bases; bases with no gene match: 8. The CDR3 runs 15 residues.

This chain uses TRBV5-4 with TRBJ2-4, with TRBD2 matching 7 bases. After removal of 5 bases from V and 2 bases from J, the junction contained 7 bases not matched to a gene. The germline gives CDR1 SGHNT, CDR2 YYREEE (reference sequence). The CDR3 loop spans 15 amino acids. CDR3 DNA sequence: TGTGCCAGCAGTCCGGCTAGCGGCTCCAAAAACATTCAGTACTTC. As protein: CASSPASGSKNIQYF.

This chain joins TRBV6-4 and TRBJ1-2, with 10 positions matching TRBD1. J was trimmed by 7 bases and V by 5 bases; bases with no gene match: 10. This CDR3 is 15 amino acids long. The germline CDR1 and CDR2 sequences are MRHNA and SNTAGT. DNA of the CDR3: TGTGCCAGCAGTCCTACGAGACAGGGGGCAAGTGGCTACACCTTC. Translation: CASSPTRQGASGYTF.

The chain employs TRBV19 and TRBJ1-5, with D maybe TRBD1 (6 bases). The CDR3 is made up of 16 amino acids. The ends were cut back, 5 bases at V and 2 bases at J, with 16 bases in the middle. Germline V gene data show CDR1 as LNHDA and CDR2 as SQIVND (reference sequence). In DNA, the CDR3 is TGTGCCAGTAGTCCCCTGGGGGCAGGGGGCAATCAGCCCCAGCATTTT. Protein product: CASSPLGAGGNQPQHF.

This chain uses TRBV7-2 with TRBJ1-2; no clear D gene. Germline V gives CDR1 SGHTA, CDR2 FQGNSA. The CDR3 has 18 residues. V lost 1 base and J lost 0, with 18 bases in between. The CDR3 sequence is CASSLVRGSKIANYGYTF. CDR3 in DNA: TGTGCCAGCAGCTTAGTCCGCGGCTCCAAGATAGCTAACTATGGCTACACCTTC.

CDR3 in DNA: TGTGCCAGCAGCTTAGCGGGGGGGGACATTCAGTACTTC. Translating gives CASSLAGGDIQYF. This sequence joins TRBV7-2 and TRBJ2-4; 7 positions match TRBD2. The J segment lost 8 bases and the V segment lost 0 bases, leaving 1 base of the junction unmatched. CDR3 length: 13 amino acids. The germline V gene has CDR1 SGHTA and CDR2 FQGNSA.

V is TRBV5-1 and J is TRBJ2-3; 8 positions match TRBD2. CDR3 length: 15 residues. Germline CDR1 reads SGHRS; CDR2 reads YFSETQ. V lost 1 base and J lost 4; bases outside the gene matches: 5. Here the CDR3 reads CASSLSGGFPDTQYF. As DNA, the CDR3 is TGCGCCAGCAGCTTGAGCGGGGGTTTCCCAGATACGCAGTATTTT.

This chain connects TRBV29-1 to TRBJ2-1; no reliable D call. Germline V lookup: CDR1 SQVTM, CDR2 ANQGSEA. The CDR3 contains 10 residues. The CDR3 DNA sequence: TGCAGTTTCAGGTACAATGAGCAGTTCTTC. Its translation: CSFRYNEQFF.

The J gene is TRBJ2-5, the V gene TRBV19; TRBD2 aligns across 9 bases. V gave up 6 bases and J gave up 4 bases; unmatched junction bases: 24. CDR3 length: 20 residues. Germline CDR1 LNHDA, CDR2 SQIVND (reference sequence). Written as DNA, the CDR3 is TGTGCCAGTAGAAAGTCCTATGCGCGGTTAAAGCGGGGGGCCGGAGAGACCCAGTACTTC. This gives the protein CASRKSYARLKRGAGETQYF.

The chain uses TRBV7-9 and TRBJ1-4, with TRBD1 as a possible D gene (6 bases). Germline-derived CDR1 and CDR2 are SEHNR and FQNEAQ (reference sequence). The length of the CDR3 is 14 residues. V was pared by 5 bases and J by 6 bases, with 13 bases between. The chain's CDR3 is CASSLGGGYEKLFF. Here the CDR3 DNA reads TGTGCCAGCAGCCTGGGGGGGGGCTATGAAAAACTGTTTTTT.

The chain uses TRBV5-8 and TRBJ1-3; tentative D call: TRBD1 (6 bases). The CDR3 loop spans 16 amino acids. The V gene lost 4 bases and the J gene lost 0 bases, with 14 bases spanning the gap. Germline CDR1 reads SGHTS; CDR2 reads YDEGEE. The DNA of the CDR3 is TGTGCCAGCAGCCGCGCAACAGGGATCTCTGGAAACACCATATATTTT. Translating it yields CASSRATGISGNTIYF.